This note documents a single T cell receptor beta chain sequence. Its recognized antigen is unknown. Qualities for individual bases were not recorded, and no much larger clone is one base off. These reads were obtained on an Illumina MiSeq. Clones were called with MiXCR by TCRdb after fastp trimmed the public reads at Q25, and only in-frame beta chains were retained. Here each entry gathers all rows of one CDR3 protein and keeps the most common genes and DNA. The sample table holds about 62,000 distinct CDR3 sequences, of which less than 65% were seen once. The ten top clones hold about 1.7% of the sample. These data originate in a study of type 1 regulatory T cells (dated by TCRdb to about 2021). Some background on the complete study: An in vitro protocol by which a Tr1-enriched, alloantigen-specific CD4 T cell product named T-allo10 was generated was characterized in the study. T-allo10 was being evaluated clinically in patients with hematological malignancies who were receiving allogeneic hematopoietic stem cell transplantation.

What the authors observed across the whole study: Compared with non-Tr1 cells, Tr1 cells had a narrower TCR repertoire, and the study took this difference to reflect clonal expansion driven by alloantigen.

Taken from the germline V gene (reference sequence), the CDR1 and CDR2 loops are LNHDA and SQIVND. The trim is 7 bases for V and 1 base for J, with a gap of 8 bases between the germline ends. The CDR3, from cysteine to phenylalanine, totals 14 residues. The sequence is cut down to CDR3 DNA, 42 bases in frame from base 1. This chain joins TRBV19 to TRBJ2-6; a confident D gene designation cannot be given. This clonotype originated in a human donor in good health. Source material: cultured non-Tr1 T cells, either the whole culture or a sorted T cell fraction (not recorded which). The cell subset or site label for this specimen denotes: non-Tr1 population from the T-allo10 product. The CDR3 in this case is CASTTLSGANVLTF. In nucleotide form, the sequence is TGTGCCAGTACTACTCTGTCTGGGGCCAACGTCCTGACTTTC.